Shown below are 21 T cell receptor beta chains from a single sample sequenced in a study of blood T cell repertoires in COVID-19. This table comes from immunoSEQ multiplex PCR, and its TCRdb copy is limited to in-frame clones, with some not included. The data contain approximately 66,000 clones, about 86% of them singletons. Material for sequencing was peripheral blood. Source of these receptors: a man in his fifties with active COVID-19.

This clone was detected only once. The V gene is TRBV19, the J gene TRBJ2-5; TRBD1 might be the D (5 bases). The V end lost 5 bases, the J end lost 2 bases, and 12 bases lay between the germline ends. Germline V gene sequence: CDR1 LNHDA, CDR2 SQIVND (reference sequence). The CDR3 runs to 14 residues. The CDR3 is CASSPRTRQETQYF. In DNA form, the CDR3 reads TGTGCCAGTAGTCCTCGGACAAGGCAAGAGACCCAGTACTTC.

The chain is built from TRBV5-5 and TRBJ1-1; D unclear. This CDR3 has 14 amino acids. V dropped 4 bases and J dropped 1 base, with 11 bases sitting between them. From germline, CDR1 is SGHKS and CDR2 YYEKEE (reference sequence). The chain's CDR3 is CASSPDSPNTEAFF. The CDR3, as DNA: TGTGCCAGCAGCCCAGACTCACCGAACACTGAAGCTTTCTTT.

The chain joins TRBV5-1 to TRBJ1-2, with 10 bases that match TRBD1. The germline gives CDR1 SGHRS, CDR2 YFSETQ. The CDR3 consists of 14 residues. V was clipped by 4 bases and J by 2 bases; unmatched bases: 2. Written as DNA, the CDR3 is TGCGCCAGCAGCAAGGGACAGGGGAACTATGGCTACACCTTC. Translating gives CASSKGQGNYGYTF.

J is TRBJ1-6 and V is TRBV10-2; D perhaps matches TRBD1 (6 bases). V lost 7 bases, J lost 6 bases, and 13 bases lay in between. Germline CDR1 WSHSY, CDR2 SAAADI. The CDR3 consists of 14 residues. CDR3 residues: CASKRGTSNSPLHF. The CDR3 coding sequence is TGCGCCAGCAAAAGGGGGACATCTAATTCACCCCTCCACTTT.

The V call is TRBV7-2, the J call TRBJ2-5; TRBD1 might be the D (6 bases). V lost 5 bases and J 4 bases, leaving 11 bases between the germline ends. Looked up from germline, CDR1 is SGHTA and CDR2 is FQGNSA. CDR3 size: 13 residues. CDR3 nucleotides: TGTGCCAGCAGCCCCGGACAGAGAGAGACCCAGTACTTC. Translation gives CASSPGQRETQYF.

The chain joins TRBV5-5 to TRBJ2-1; possibly TRBD1 for D (6 bases). Germline V gene lookup returns CDR1 SGHKS and CDR2 YYEKEE (reference sequence). The CDR3 runs to 16 residues. V lost 4 bases to trimming and J lost 7 bases, with 21 bases between them. This CDR3 is CASSDGQIISSNEQFF. The CDR3 DNA reads as TGTGCCAGCAGCGACGGACAGATAATTTCCTCAAATGAGCAGTTCTTC.

The V and J genes are TRBV11-3 and TRBJ2-3, with 9 positions matching TRBD2. The CDR3 is 15 amino acids. Germline V CDR1 and CDR2: SGHNT, YENEEA. V was clipped by 5 bases and J by 1 base; unmatched bases: 4. DNA for the CDR3: TGTGCCAGCAGCCTCATAGCGGGAGGCACAGATACGCAGTATTTT. Its protein product is CASSLIAGGTDTQYF.

This sequence joins TRBV11-2 and TRBJ2-1; 8 bases map to TRBD2. The CDR3 contains 14 residues. V shed 5 bases and J 3 bases; nucleotides not matched to a gene: 3. The V gene's germline CDR1 is SGHAT and CDR2 FQNNGV. CDR3 sequence reads: CASSLSGGYNEQFF. The CDR3, as DNA: TGTGCCAGCAGCCTAAGCGGGGGCTACAATGAGCAGTTCTTC.

The chain employs TRBV5-1 and TRBJ1-2, with D possibly matching TRBD1 (6 bases). The V end was cut by 0 bases, the J end by 7 bases, with 10 bases between. This CDR3 is built from 13 residues. The germline V gene has CDR1 SGHRS and CDR2 YFSETQ. The CDR3, as DNA: TGCGCCAGCAGCTTGGGTCAGGGGTTTGGCTACACCTTC. Amino acid sequence: CASSLGQGFGYTF. Full variable domain (remainder filled in from reference TRBV5-1 and TRBJ1-2): KAGVTQTPRYLIKTRGQQVTLSCSPISGHRSVSWYQQTPGQGLQFLFEYFSETQRNKGNFPGRFSGRQFSNSRSEMNVSTLELGDSALYLCASSLGQGFGYTFGSGTRLTVV.

The chain employs TRBV5-8 and TRBJ1-2, with a possible D match to TRBD1 (5 bases). The ends were cut back, 3 bases at V and 7 bases at J, with 19 bases in the middle. The CDR3 has 15 amino acids. CDR1 and CDR2 (germline): SGHTS, YDEGEE. The DNA of the CDR3 is TGTGCCAGCAGCTGGGCGACGGGGGAGATAGGTGGCTACACCTTC. Its protein is CASSWATGEIGGYTF.

This sequence joins TRBV7-8 and TRBJ2-5; tentatively, D is TRBD1 (5 bases). CDR1 SGHVS and CDR2 FQNEAQ come from the germline V gene. The CDR3 has 14 residues. Trimming took off 0 bases at V and 5 bases at J, with 10 bases between the two ends. The CDR3 sequence: CASSLARSGETQYF. CDR3 bases: TGTGCCAGCAGCTTAGCTAGATCAGGGGAGACCCAGTACTTC.

This chain links TRBV11-1 with TRBJ2-5, with a possible D match to TRBD1 (6 bases). Trimming left V 5 bases short and J 2 bases short, with 15 bases between. This CDR3 region has 15 residues. Germline V gives CDR1 SGHAT, CDR2 FQDESV (reference sequence). The CDR3 bases are TGTGCCAGCAGCCCGACCTGGACAGATCAAGAGACCCAGTACTTC. Its protein is CASSPTWTDQETQYF.

V gene TRBV19 combines with J gene TRBJ1-1; maybe TRBD1 (5 bases). This CDR3 comprises 13 residues. Deletions cut 7 bases from V and 2 bases from J, with 11 bases between. Germline lookup yields CDR1 LNHDA and CDR2 SQIVND (reference sequence). CDR3 DNA: TGTGCCAGTATACGTCAGGGAAACACTGAAGCTTTCTTT. It is translated as CASIRQGNTEAFF.

V usage is TRBV9 and J usage is TRBJ1-4, with TRBD1 as a possible D gene (5 bases). V was shortened by 4 bases and J by 6 bases, with 16 bases between the two germline ends. Germline CDR1 SGDLS, CDR2 YYNGEE. The CDR3 length is 15 residues. Written as DNA, the CDR3 is TGTGCCAGCAGCCCGGGGAGCGGGGCTTATGAAAAACTGTTTTTT. Encoded protein: CASSPGSGAYEKLFF.

V and J are TRBV6-6 and TRBJ2-1; 12 bases are shared with TRBD1. The CDR3 spans 15 residues. Trimming removed 5 bases from V and 3 bases from J; junction bases left unmatched: 2. Germline values: CDR1 MNHNY, CDR2 SVGAGI (reference sequence). The CDR3: CASSRDRGHYNEQFF. The CDR3 coding sequence is TGTGCCAGCAGTCGGGACAGGGGGCACTACAATGAGCAGTTCTTC.

This chain joins TRBV4-1 and TRBJ1-1; a weak D match, TRBD1 (6 bases). With 0 bases removed from V and 0 bases from J, the gap between germline ends came to 20 bases. Germline V gene lookup returns CDR1 MGHRA and CDR2 YSYEKL. CDR3 length: 19 amino acids. As DNA, the CDR3 is TGCGCCAGCAGCCAAGAAACCGGGACATTGGTTTCTATGAACACTGAAGCTTTCTTT. Amino acids: CASSQETGTLVSMNTEAFF.

This clone is a singleton in its sample. The chain couples TRBV3-1 (or the pseudogene TRBV3-2) to TRBJ1-5, with D maybe TRBD1 (5 bases). Germline V gene data show CDR1 as LGHDT and CDR2 as YNNKEL (reference sequence). With 1 base removed from V and 6 bases from J, the gap between germline ends came to 10 bases. The CDR3 is 14 amino acids. DNA for the CDR3: TGTGCCAGCAGCCAAGTTATAGGGGTTCAGCCCCAGCATTTT. This encodes CASSQVIGVQPQHF.

This chain uses TRBV4-2 with TRBJ2-3; D possibly corresponds to TRBD2 (6 bases). With 4 bases removed from V and 2 bases from J, the gap between germline ends came to 13 bases. The CDR3 is 15 residues long. Germline CDR1 reads LGHNA; CDR2 reads YNFKEQ. The CDR3 nucleotides read TGTGCCAGCAGCCTGATAGCGGAAGACACAGATACGCAGTATTTT. It yields the protein CASSLIAEDTDTQYF.

This chain links TRBV7-2 with TRBJ1-5; no clear D. The CDR3 extends over 13 amino acids. V shed 5 bases and J shed 2 bases, with 7 bases lying between them. CDR1 is SGHTA, CDR2 FQGNSA, per germline. CDR3 in amino acids: CASSKGGNQPQHF. The CDR3 DNA sequence: TGTGCCAGCAGCAAGGGAGGCAATCAGCCCCAGCATTTT.

The gene calls are TRBV6-2 or TRBV6-3 and TRBJ1-2; TRBD1 matches at 7 bases. The germline CDR1 and CDR2 sequences are MNHEY and SVGEGT. The V and J ends lost 2 bases and 4 bases, in that order; junction bases with no gene match: 7. The CDR3 contains 15 residues. The DNA of the CDR3 is TGTGCCAGCAGTTACGGGGACAGCCAAATCTATGGCTACACCTTC. This translates into CASSYGDSQIYGYTF.

V gene TRBV3-1 (or the pseudogene TRBV3-2) combines with J gene TRBJ2-5; TRBD1 aligns across 8 bases. The V gene's germline CDR1 is LGHDT and CDR2 YNNKEL (reference sequence). This CDR3 region has 15 residues. The V gene end was trimmed by 3 bases and the J gene end by 5 bases; junction bases not matched to a gene: 8. The CDR3 sequence is CASSQGTGLLETQYF. The CDR3 nucleotides are TGTGCCAGCAGCCAGGGGACAGGTCTTCTTGAGACCCAGTACTTC.